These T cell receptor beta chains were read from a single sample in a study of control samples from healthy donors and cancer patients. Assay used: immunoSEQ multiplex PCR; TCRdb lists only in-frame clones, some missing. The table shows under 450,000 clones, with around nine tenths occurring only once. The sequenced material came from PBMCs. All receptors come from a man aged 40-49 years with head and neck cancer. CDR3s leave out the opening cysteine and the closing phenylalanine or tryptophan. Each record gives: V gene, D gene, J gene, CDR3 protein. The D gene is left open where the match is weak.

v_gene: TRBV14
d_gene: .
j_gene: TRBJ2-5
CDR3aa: ASSQARSQETQY

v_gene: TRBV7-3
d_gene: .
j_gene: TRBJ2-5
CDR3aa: ASSLQSGVQETQY

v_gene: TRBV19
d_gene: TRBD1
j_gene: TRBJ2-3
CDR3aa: ASSPDRGPTYGTDTQY

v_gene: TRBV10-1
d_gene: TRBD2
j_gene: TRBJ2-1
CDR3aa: ASSGGLGDEQF

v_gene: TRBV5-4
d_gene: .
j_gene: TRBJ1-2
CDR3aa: ASSLFQIDGYT

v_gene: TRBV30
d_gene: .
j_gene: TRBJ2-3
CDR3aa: AWASQGGTDTQY

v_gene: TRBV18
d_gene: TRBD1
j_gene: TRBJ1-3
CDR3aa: ASYQGTGGNTIY

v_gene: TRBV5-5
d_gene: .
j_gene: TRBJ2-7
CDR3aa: ASSLQEYSYEQY

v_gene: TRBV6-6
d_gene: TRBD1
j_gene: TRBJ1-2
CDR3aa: ASSRWTGTGFVANYGYT

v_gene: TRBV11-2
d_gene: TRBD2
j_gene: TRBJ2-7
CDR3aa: ASTGLALYEQY

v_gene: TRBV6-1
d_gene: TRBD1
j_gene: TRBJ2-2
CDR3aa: ASSDLDRGGHGELF

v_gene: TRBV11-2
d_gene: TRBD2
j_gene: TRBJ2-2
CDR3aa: ASSLVGSGGTNTGELF

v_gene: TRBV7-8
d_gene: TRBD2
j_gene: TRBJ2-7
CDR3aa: ASSLARVAGGRRPYEQY

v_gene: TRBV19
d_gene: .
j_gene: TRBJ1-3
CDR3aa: ASSGPAGNTIY

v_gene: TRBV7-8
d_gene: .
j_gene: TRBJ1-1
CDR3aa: ASSLGGGQLYAF